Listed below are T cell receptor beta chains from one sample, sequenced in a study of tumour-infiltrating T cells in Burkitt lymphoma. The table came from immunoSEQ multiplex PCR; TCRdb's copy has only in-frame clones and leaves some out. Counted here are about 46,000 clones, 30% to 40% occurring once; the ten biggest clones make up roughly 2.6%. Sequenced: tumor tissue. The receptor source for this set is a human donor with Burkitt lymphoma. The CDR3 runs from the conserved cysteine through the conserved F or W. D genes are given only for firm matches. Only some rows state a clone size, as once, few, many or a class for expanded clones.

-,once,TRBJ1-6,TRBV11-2,CASRQDGSNSPLHF,TGTGCCAGCAGACAGGACGGATCTAATTCACCCCTCCACTTT
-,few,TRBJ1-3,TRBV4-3,CASSQEIGAGGNTIYF,TGCGCCAGCAGCCAAGAAATCGGGGCGGGCGGCAACACCATATATTTT
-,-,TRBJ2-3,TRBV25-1,CASSAGSTDTQYF,TGTGCCAGCAGTGCAGGGAGCACAGATACGCAGTATTTT
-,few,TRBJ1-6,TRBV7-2,CASSLPPGSPLHF,TGTGCCAGCAGCTTACCCCCAGGCTCACCCCTCCACTTT
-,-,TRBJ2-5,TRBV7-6,CASSLVVGQETQYF,TGTGCCAGCAGCTTAGTAGTAGGACAAGAGACCCAGTACTTC
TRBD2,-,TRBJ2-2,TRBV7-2,CASSRGGPGELFF,TGTGCCAGCAGTCGGGGGGGCCCCGGGGAGCTGTTTTTT
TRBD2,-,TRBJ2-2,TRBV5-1,CASSLTGGRGTGELFF,TGCGCCAGCAGCCTGACGGGAGGGCGGGGCACCGGGGAGCTGTTTTTT
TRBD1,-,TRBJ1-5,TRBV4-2,CASSPTGAGGNQPQHF,TGTGCCAGCAGCCCTACAGGGGCAGGCGGCAATCAGCCCCAGCATTTT
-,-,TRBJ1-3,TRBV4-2,CASSQDRRQGSYTDF,TGTGCCAGCAGCCAAGATCGGAGGCAGGGGAGCTATACCGATTTT
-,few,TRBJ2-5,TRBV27,CASSLLQETQYF,TGTGCCAGCAGTTTGCTCCAAGAGACCCAGTACTTC
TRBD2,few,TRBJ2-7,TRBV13,CASTFSGGLDPLEQYF,TGTGCCAGCACCTTCAGCGGGGGACTAGATCCCCTCGAGCAGTACTTC
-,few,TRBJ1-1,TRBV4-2,CASSLFPDRLNTEAFF,TGTGCCAGCAGCCTATTCCCGGACCGCTTGAACACTGAAGCTTTCTTT
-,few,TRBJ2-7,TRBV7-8,CASSLAGRYEQYF,TGTGCCAGCAGCTTAGCTGGCCGATACGAGCAGTACTTC
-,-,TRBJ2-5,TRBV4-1,CASSQPLAFGETQYF,TGCGCCAGCAGCCAACCCCTAGCGTTCGGGGAGACCCAGTACTTC
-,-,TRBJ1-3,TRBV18,CASSPGGPGNTIYF,TGTGCCAGCTCACCGGGGGGCCCTGGAAACACCATATATTTT
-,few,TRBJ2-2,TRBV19,CASSPMGVRTLHPGELFF,TGTGCCAGTAGCCCGATGGGGGTAAGGACACTTCATCCCGGGGAGCTGTTTTTT
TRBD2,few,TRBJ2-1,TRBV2,CASLAGNNEQFF,TGTGCCAGTCTAGCGGGGAACAATGAGCAGTTCTTC
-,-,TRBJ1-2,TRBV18,CASSPDQGYTF,TGTGCCAGCTCCCCGGATCAGGGCTACACCTTC
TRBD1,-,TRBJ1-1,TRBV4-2,CASSHIIGTGGTEAFF,TGTGCCAGCAGCCACATAATTGGGACAGGCGGCACTGAAGCTTTCTTT
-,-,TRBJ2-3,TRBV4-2,CASSQVHMIASDSPDTQYF,TGTGCCAGCAGCCAAGTTCATATGATCGCTAGCGATTCCCCAGATACGCAGTATTTT
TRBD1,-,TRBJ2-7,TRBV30,CAWSKGTGIIYEQYF,TGTGCCTGGAGTAAAGGGACAGGAATAATCTACGAGCAGTACTTC
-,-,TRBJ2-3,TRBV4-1,CASSQRGQDYTDTQYF,TGCGCCAGCAGCCAACGAGGACAGGACTACACAGATACGCAGTATTTT
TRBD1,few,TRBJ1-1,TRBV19,CASRGLQGARTEAFF,TGTGCCAGTAGAGGGTTACAGGGGGCGAGGACTGAAGCTTTCTTT
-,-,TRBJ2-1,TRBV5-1,CASSLDRVRGEQFF,TGCGCCAGCAGCTTGGATAGGGTAAGAGGTGAGCAGTTCTTC
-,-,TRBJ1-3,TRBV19,CASSPGLFKITNGNTIYF,TGTGCCAGTAGTCCCGGGCTATTTAAAATTACCAACGGAAACACCATATATTTT
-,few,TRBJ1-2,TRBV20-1,CSAGDDYGYTF,TGCAGTGCTGGCGACGACTATGGCTACACCTTC
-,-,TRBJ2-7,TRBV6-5,CASSYSHRVHPWEQYF,TGTGCCAGCAGTTACTCGCACAGGGTCCACCCCTGGGAGCAGTACTTC
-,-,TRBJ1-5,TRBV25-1,CASSAGSAQHF,TGTGCCAGCAGTGCCGGGAGTGCCCAGCATTTT
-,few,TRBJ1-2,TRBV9,CASSADWVGYGYTF,TGTGCCAGCAGCGCGGACTGGGTAGGCTATGGCTACACCTTC
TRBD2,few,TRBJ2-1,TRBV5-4,CASSFSGGAYNEQFF,TGTGCCAGCAGCTTTAGCGGGGGGGCTTACAATGAGCAGTTCTTC
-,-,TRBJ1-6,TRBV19,CASSASSYNSPLHF,TGTGCCAGTAGTGCGAGCTCCTATAATTCACCCCTCCACTTT
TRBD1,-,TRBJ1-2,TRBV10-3,CAISNQGANYGYTF,TGTGCCATCAGCAACCAGGGGGCTAACTATGGCTACACCTTC
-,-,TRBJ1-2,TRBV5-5,CASSLSYGYTF,TGTGCCAGCAGCCTATCGTATGGCTACACCTTC
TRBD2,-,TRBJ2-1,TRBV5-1,CASSLVASGGLSSYNEQFF,TGCGCCAGCAGCTTGGTGGCTAGCGGGGGTCTCAGCTCCTACAATGAGCAGTTCTTC
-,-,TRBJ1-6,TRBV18,CASSVDRDSPLHF,TGTGCCAGCTCTGTGGACAGAGACTCACCCCTCCACTTT
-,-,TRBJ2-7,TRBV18,CASSPRQMNEQYF,TGTGCCAGCTCACCACGACAGATGAACGAGCAGTACTTC
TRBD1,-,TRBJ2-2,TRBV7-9,CANTGQGNTGELFF,TGTGCCAACACGGGACAGGGGAACACCGGGGAGCTGTTTTTT
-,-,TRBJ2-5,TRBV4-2,CASSQPIRDQETQYF,TGTGCCAGCAGCCAACCCATCCGGGACCAAGAGACCCAGTACTTC
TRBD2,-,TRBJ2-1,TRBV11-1,CASSLPPGLAYNEQFF,TGTGCCAGCAGCTTACCTCCGGGACTAGCTTACAATGAGCAGTTCTTC
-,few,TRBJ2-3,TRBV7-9,CASSPRTTAGPDTQYF,TGTGCCAGCAGCCCCCGGACCACCGCGGGCCCAGATACGCAGTATTTT
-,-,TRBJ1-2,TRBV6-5,CASSYADYGYTF,TGTGCCAGCAGTTACGCAGACTATGGCTACACCTTC
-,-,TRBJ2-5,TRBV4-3,CASSQEGPGLRETQYF,TGCGCCAGCAGCCAAGAGGGACCCGGGTTGCGAGAGACCCAGTACTTC
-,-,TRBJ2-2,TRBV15,CATSSVGGAKTGELFF,TGTGCCACCAGCAGCGTGGGGGGCGCGAAAACCGGGGAGCTGTTTTTT
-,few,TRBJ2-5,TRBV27,CASSRLEPRETQYF,TGTGCCAGCAGCCGACTCGAACCTCGGGAGACCCAGTACTTC
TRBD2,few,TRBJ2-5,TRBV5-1,CASTLAGAEETQYF,TGCGCCAGCACACTAGCGGGGGCCGAAGAGACCCAGTACTTC
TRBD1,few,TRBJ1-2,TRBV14,CASSQSVRGRGYTF,TGTGCCAGCAGCCAATCTGTCAGGGGGAGAGGCTACACCTTC
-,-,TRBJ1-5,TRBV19,CASSMVGGQGIRKPQHF,TGTGCCAGTAGTATGGTTGGCGGCCAGGGGATTCGTAAGCCCCAGCATTTT
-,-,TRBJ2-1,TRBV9,CASSVGPAPNGQFF,TGTGCCAGCAGCGTAGGACCCGCCCCGAATGGGCAGTTCTTC
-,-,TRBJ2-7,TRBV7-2,CASSSRFEQYF,TGTGCCAGCAGCTCCAGGTTCGAGCAGTACTTC
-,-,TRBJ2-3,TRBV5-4,CASRPGRDWGGPSDTQYF,TGTGCCAGCAGACCGGGGAGGGACTGGGGGGGGCCTTCAGATACGCAGTATTTT
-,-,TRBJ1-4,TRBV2,CASSVDTGSGEKLFF,TGTGCCAGCAGTGTCGATACAGGGAGCGGTGAAAAACTGTTTTTT
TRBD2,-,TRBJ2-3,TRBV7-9,CASSFLGEGTQYF,TGTGCCAGCAGCTTTTTAGGGGAGGGTACGCAGTATTTT
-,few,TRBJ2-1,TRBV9,CASSVGAGSYNEQFF,TGTGCCAGCAGCGTAGGGGCGGGCTCCTACAATGAGCAGTTCTTC
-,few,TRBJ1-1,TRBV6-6,CASSQRQEAGAFF,TGTGCTAGCAGTCAGCGACAGGAGGCGGGAGCTTTCTTT
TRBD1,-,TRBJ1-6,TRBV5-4,CASSVTGAYNSPLHF,TGTGCCAGCAGCGTGACAGGGGCCTATAATTCACCCCTCCACTTT
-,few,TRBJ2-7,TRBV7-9,CATAPYEQYF,TGTGCCACCGCACCCTACGAGCAGTACTTC